The 2 T cell receptor beta chains given below trace back to one sample, sequenced in a study of T-cell reconstitution after alpha-beta-depleted transplantation in children. Unique molecular identifiers were used in preparing the TCRbeta library. TCRdb re-analysed the PCR reads in MiXCR, keeping a single row per CDR3 protein. The table includes about 160,000 distinct CDR3 sequences, around 10% detected once. The source material was PBMCs, sampled before TCRalphabeta/CD19-depleted stem cell transplant. These receptors came from a boy aged 2-15 years with acute myeloid leukemia, due to receive a stem cell transplant.

This clonotype was counted at least ten times. The chain uses TRBV10-3 and TRBJ1-1; D uncertain. V was trimmed by 2 bases and J by 5 bases, leaving 6 bases between them. Per the germline V gene, CDR1 is ENHRY and CDR2 is SYGVKD. There are 12 residues in the CDR3. CDR3 sequence reads: CAISERGTEAFF. Here the CDR3 DNA reads TGTGCCATCAGTGAGCGAGGTACTGAAGCTTTCTTT.

This clonotype was recorded a few times. The chain has TRBV6-2 or TRBV6-3 and TRBJ2-3; 14 bases are shared with TRBD2. This CDR3 has 20 amino acids. J lost 3 bases, V lost 0 bases, and 11 bases had no gene match. The germline V gene has CDR1 MNHEY and CDR2 SVGEGT. In DNA form, the CDR3 reads TGTGCCAGCAGTTACTCGACAGGACTAGCGGGAGGAGGACGGACAGATACGCAGTATTTT. Residues: CASSYSTGLAGGGRTDTQYF.